These T cell receptor beta chains were read from a single sample in a study of PD-1 blockade in classical Hodgkin lymphoma. Generated by immunoSEQ multiplex PCR, the TCRdb table keeps only in-frame clones and is missing some. The sample includes some 93,000 clones, about 77% of them seen just once. This specimen was peripheral blood mononuclear cells (PBMCs), taken before the fourth cycle of nivolumab. All receptors derive from a human donor with classical Hodgkin lymphoma. The CDR3 runs from the conserved cysteine through the conserved F or W. The D gene is left open where the match is weak. The size entry is marked missing in some rows and otherwise reads once, few, many or a size class.

CDR3nt	CDR3aa	d_gene	v_gene	j_gene	abundance
TGTGCCAGAAGCGGGGGGCCTAGTAAATTGGGCGAGGAGCTGTTTTTT	CARSGGPSKLGEELFF	NA	TRBV5-3	TRBJ2-2	NA
TGTGCCAGCACCGCCAAAGGGACAGGGAACACCGGGGAGCTGTTTTTT	CASTAKGTGNTGELFF	TRBD1	TRBV9	TRBJ2-2	NA
TGCGCCAGCAGCTTGTTGGGACAGGGAATAGCGAACACTGAAGCTTTCTTT	CASSLLGQGIANTEAFF	TRBD1	TRBV5-1	TRBJ1-1	few
TGTGCCAGCAGTACCAATTTAAGGGTCACTGAAGCTTTCTTT	CASSTNLRVTEAFF	NA	TRBV6-6	TRBJ1-1	NA
TGTGCCAGCAGCTTGGACCTGGGACTAGCGGGAGTCACAGATACGCAGTATTTT	CASSLDLGLAGVTDTQYF	TRBD2	TRBV5-4	TRBJ2-3	NA
TGTGCCAGCAGCCCACCCAATTTTGCGGGGAGGAACACTGAAGCTTTCTTT	CASSPPNFAGRNTEAFF	NA	TRBV7-2	TRBJ1-1	NA
TGTGCCAGCAGTGAATTCATTTCCGGGGGGTACGAGCAGTACTTC	CASSEFISGGYEQYF	TRBD2	TRBV6-1	TRBJ2-7	NA
TGTGCATCGAGGGGTTACAGCGGGGAGCTGTTTTTT	CASRGYSGELFF	NA	TRBV30	TRBJ2-2	NA
TGTGCCAGCAGCTTAATTATTGGTCCCGAGCAGTACTTC	CASSLIIGPEQYF	NA	TRBV7-2	TRBJ2-7	NA
TGTGCCAGCCTCCGACAGCCCTACGAGCAGCACTTC	CASLRQPYEQHF	NA	TRBV28	TRBJ2-7	NA
TGTGCCACCCGACAGGGGGCGCGAAACATTCAGTACTTC	CATRQGARNIQYF	TRBD1	TRBV19	TRBJ2-4	NA
TGTGCCAGCAGCTTAGACCCGGGGGGCAGTGAAGCTTTCTTT	CASSLDPGGSEAFF	NA	TRBV7-2	TRBJ1-1	NA
TGTGCCAGCAGACAGGGGGTACCTCATCAGCCCCAGCATTTT	CASRQGVPHQPQHF	TRBD1	TRBV27	TRBJ1-5	NA
TGTGCCAGCAGCCAGAGAGGGTCCGACACCGGGGAGCTGTTTTTT	CASSQRGSDTGELFF	NA	TRBV4-2	TRBJ2-2	NA
TGTGCCAGCGGAATGAATACAGGGTCCGGGGAGCTGTTTTTT	CASGMNTGSGELFF	NA	TRBV6-5	TRBJ2-2	NA
TGTGCCAGCAGCTTCGCGGCAGGTGGTGTCCCCTACGAGCAGTACTTC	CASSFAAGGVPYEQYF	NA	TRBV7-9	TRBJ2-7	NA
TGCGCCAGCAGCCAAGATGGGAGAAAGGGGGGAACCGGGGAGCTGTTTTTT	CASSQDGRKGGTGELFF	NA	TRBV4-3	TRBJ2-2	NA
TGTGCCAGCAGCCGATTGAGGGGAACCTACGAGCAGTACTTC	CASSRLRGTYEQYF	NA	TRBV14	TRBJ2-7	NA
TGTGCCTGCAGATACCTACGTAGTTATGAGCAGTTCTTC	CACRYLRSYEQFF	NA	TRBV28	TRBJ2-1	NA
TGTGCCAGCAGCCCCCGGGGCGGGTTGGGCGGGGGCAGCACCTACAATGAGCAGTTCTTC	CASSPRGGLGGGSTYNEQFF	NA	TRBV9	TRBJ2-1	NA
TGTGCCACCAGCAGTGCCTCGTCGTGGGGGACTGACAATGAGCAGTTCTTC	CATSSASSWGTDNEQFF	NA	TRBV15	TRBJ2-1	NA
TGTGCCATCGGGCGGACAGCTAGCACAGATACGCAGTATTTT	CAIGRTASTDTQYF	NA	TRBV10-3	TRBJ2-3	NA
TGTGCCAGCTCACCACCGGGAAACACCATATATTTT	CASSPPGNTIYF	NA	TRBV18	TRBJ1-3	NA